This T cell receptor (beta chain) came from a study of beta chain features in type 1 diabetes. Background on the study: In all, some 110 million sorted cells from all samples were analyzed.

Expressed TCRB transcripts were sequenced after all isolated RNA was converted to cDNA. Measured with immunoSEQ multiplex PCR; TCRdb has only the in-frame clones, and not every one. Here the sample spans hundreds of thousands of clones, about an eighth being singletons. Study results and caveats: For patients, the naive, central memory and Treg TCRB repertoires appeared more alike than for healthy donors. Moderately but significantly shorter TCRB CDR3s were found in Type 1 diabetes patients in all four CD4+ subsets.

Germline V gene sequence: CDR1 SQVTM, CDR2 ANQGSEA. V shed 1 base and J shed 6 bases, with 16 bases lying between them. The length of the CDR3 is 15 residues. About this clone itself: The antigen is not known.

Cells sorted by CD45RO/CCR7/CD25/CD127/CD95/CD27 comprised CD4+ naive, central memory, regulatory and stem cell-like memory cells. The chain carries TRBV29-1 and TRBJ2-4; TRBD2 is a possible D gene (5 bases). Sequencing was carried out using naive CD4+ T cells from blood. The source of this sequence is a man aged 18 to 30 with type 1 diabetes. In nucleotides, the CDR3 is TGCAGCGTTGAAGGGACCAGCGGTTACCTAAACATTCAGTACTTC. Its protein product is CSVEGTSGYLNIQYF.